The subject of this entry is one TCR beta chain. This specimen belongs to a study of blood T cells in healthy people across ages. Germline-derived CDR1 and CDR2 are MNHEY and SVGEGT. The CDR3 sequence is 17 residues long. The germline V and J ends were trimmed by 1 base and 0 bases, with 15 bases remaining between them. A second PCR of 7 to 11 cycles used a sample-barcoded 5' primer and a J-beta primer mix. Every cDNA was tagged by a template-switch adaptor with 12 random nucleotides. Each CDR3 protein is one row after TCRdb ran MiXCR on the 5' RACE reads. The sample lists 1,500,000 or so distinct CDR3 sequences; about 42% were seen once.

Sequenced: blood. This TCR came from a woman aged 18-30 years in good health. The J gene is TRBJ2-5, the V gene TRBV6-2 or TRBV6-3; D may be TRBD1 (5 bases). The CDR3 is CASSYYPGRDYQETQYF. The CDR3 coding sequence is TGTGCCAGCAGTTACTACCCAGGGCGAGACTACCAAGAGACCCAGTACTTC.